Listed below are T cell receptor beta chains from one sample, sequenced in a study of long-term antiretroviral therapy in people with HIV. Some clones are missing from TCRdb's copy, which holds only in-frame ones; the method was immunoSEQ multiplex PCR. The table has around 20,000 clones, 76% seen once. The material was unsorted PBMCs, obtained 0.5 years before starting antiretroviral therapy. Receptor source: a woman in her forties or fifties with HIV. The CDR3 runs from the conserved cysteine through the conserved F or W. The order of the fields is J gene, clone size, D gene, V gene, CDR3 DNA, CDR3 protein. The D gene is left open where the match is weak. Clone size, where shown, is once, few, many, or a class for clones that have expanded.

J: TRBJ2-2; size: -; D: -; V: TRBV5-1; DNA: TGCGCCAGCAGCCACACAGGGCAGCCCATTACGGACACCGGGGAGCTGTTTTTT; CDR3: CASSHTGQPITDTGELFF
J: TRBJ1-2; size: -; D: TRBD1; V: TRBV6-5; DNA: TGTGCCAGCAGTTACTCTCAGACAGGGTATGCTGGCTACACCTTC; CDR3: CASSYSQTGYAGYTF
J: TRBJ2-3; size: -; D: TRBD2; V: TRBV5-1; DNA: TGCGCCAGCAGTGCCAGCGGGGGGGTACGTGGCACAGATACGCAGTATTTT; CDR3: CASSASGGVRGTDTQYF
J: TRBJ1-1; size: -; D: -; V: TRBV6-1; DNA: TGTGCCAGCAGTCCCACGGGGGCGACCACTGAAGCTTTCTTT; CDR3: CASSPTGATTEAFF
J: TRBJ2-3; size: -; D: TRBD2; V: TRBV2; DNA: TGTGCCAGCCAGACTAGCGGGGGGCGGGACACAGATACGCAGTATTTT; CDR3: CASQTSGGRDTDTQYF
J: TRBJ1-2; size: -; D: -; V: TRBV28; DNA: TGTGCCAGCAGCCCTTTTATAGGGGGTTGGGGGTATGGCTACACCTTC; CDR3: CASSPFIGGWGYGYTF
J: TRBJ1-1; size: -; D: -; V: TRBV30; DNA: TGTGCCTGGAGTGTTGCTTTGAACACTGAAGCTTTCTTT; CDR3: CAWSVALNTEAFF
J: TRBJ1-2; size: few; D: -; V: TRBV5-4; DNA: TGTGCCAGCAGCTTTGAGGGGTATGGCTACACCTTC; CDR3: CASSFEGYGYTF
J: TRBJ2-7; size: -; D: -; V: TRBV5-4; DNA: TGTGCCAGCAGCTCCTCCTACGAGCAGTACTTC; CDR3: CASSSSYEQYF
J: TRBJ1-4; size: -; D: -; V: TRBV4-2; DNA: TGTGCCAGCAGCCTCGGGACGCGGGATGAAAAACTGTTTTTT; CDR3: CASSLGTRDEKLFF
J: TRBJ1-5; size: -; D: TRBD1; V: TRBV2; DNA: TGTGCCAGCAGTACATCGGGACAGGGAAAGAGCAATCAGCCCCAGCATTTT; CDR3: CASSTSGQGKSNQPQHF
J: TRBJ2-5; size: -; D: -; V: TRBV19; DNA: TGTGCCAGTAGTACGAGACTAGGGGAGACCCAGTACTTC; CDR3: CASSTRLGETQYF
J: TRBJ1-2; size: -; D: -; V: TRBV5-6; DNA: TGTGCCAGCATAAGACAAGGGCATGGCTACACCTTC; CDR3: CASIRQGHGYTF
J: TRBJ1-2; size: -; D: -; V: TRBV30; DNA: TGTGCCTGGAGTGTAGAAAGGTGGCGGGATTCAACCCCCTACTATGGCTACACCTTC; CDR3: CAWSVERWRDSTPYYGYTF